These 26 T cell receptor beta chains originate from one sample sequenced in a study of beta chain features in type 1 diabetes. Whole-study findings and limits: TCRB CDR3s from Type 1 diabetes patients were moderately but significantly shorter in all four CD4+ subsets.

These TCRs' antigens remain unknown. Every isolated RNA sample was fully reverse transcribed, so sequencing captured expressed TCRB transcripts. Sequencing used immunoSEQ multiplex PCR; TCRdb keeps in-frame clones, though not all of them. The sample holds roughly 290,000 clones, about 15% seen once. The sequencing input was naive CD4+ T cells from blood. These receptors originate from a man aged 18-30 years with type 1 diabetes.

This sequence joins TRBV28 and TRBJ1-1; the D is unclear. Germline V gene lookup returns CDR1 MDHEN and CDR2 SYDVKM. The CDR3 loop spans 11 amino acids. V was pared by 6 bases and J by 6 bases, with 8 bases between. The CDR3 loop reads CASSLLAEAFF. CDR3 nucleotides: TGTGCCAGCAGCCTACTGGCTGAAGCTTTCTTT. Drawing the rest from reference TRBV28 and TRBJ1-1, the complete variable domain is DVKVTQSSRYLVKRTGEKVFLECVQDMDHENMFWYRQDPGLGLRLIYFSYDVKMKEKGDIPEGYSVSREKKERFSLILESASTNQTSMYLCASSLLAEAFFGQGTRLTVV.

V gene TRBV7-9 combines with J gene TRBJ1-1, with 9 bases lining up with TRBD1. The V gene's germline CDR1 is SEHNR and CDR2 FQNEAQ (reference sequence). The J segment lost 10 bases and the V segment lost 3 bases, leaving 9 bases of the junction unmatched. CDR3 length: 14 residues. The chain's CDR3 is CASSFTGGALSAFF. The CDR3 region has the DNA TGTGCCAGCAGCTTTACAGGGGGCGCCTTGTCAGCTTTCTTT. Looking up the rest from reference TRBV7-9 and TRBJ1-1 gives the full variable domain: DTGVSQNPRHKITKRGQNVTFRCDPISEHNRLYWYRQTLGQGPEFLTYFQNEAQLEKSRLLSDRFSAERPKGSFSTLEIQRTEQGDSAMYLCASSFTGGALSAFFGQGTRLTVV.

The J gene is TRBJ2-2, the V gene TRBV19; 10 bases line up with TRBD1. The CDR3 covers 17 residues. V shed 7 bases and J 3 bases; nucleotides not matched to a gene: 11. Germline V lookup: CDR1 LNHDA, CDR2 SQIVND (reference sequence). The CDR3 loop reads CASTYTGTGVHTGELFF. For the CDR3, the DNA is TGTGCCAGTACCTATACCGGGACAGGGGTTCACACCGGGGAGCTGTTTTTT.

The chain couples TRBV29-1 to TRBJ2-2; no clear D gene. V was clipped by 6 bases and J by 5 bases, with 16 bases between them. Germline CDR1 is SQVTM and CDR2 is ANQGSEA. The CDR3 is 14 residues long. CDR3 sequence (DNA): TGCAGCGTCGGCCGCAGGCTTGGTACCGGGGAGCTGTTTTTT. Translation gives CSVGRRLGTGELFF.

In its sample, this clone was seen a few times. The CDR3 coding sequence is TGCGCCAGCAGCCAAACCTTTCTACGCACAGATACGCAGTATTTT. This codes for CASSQTFLRTDTQYF. V gene TRBV4-1 combines with J gene TRBJ2-3, with unresolved D. CDR1 and CDR2 (germline): MGHRA, YSYEKL. The CDR3 runs 15 residues. Deletions cut 2 bases from V and 1 base from J, with 10 bases between.

The chain is built from TRBV30 and TRBJ1-5, with TRBD1 matching 10 bases. Trimming removed 8 bases from V and 6 bases from J; junction bases left unmatched: 7. Germline V lookup: CDR1 GTSNPN, CDR2 SVGIG (reference sequence). This CDR3 is built from 13 residues. The CDR3 is CASRQGASQPQHF. The DNA of the CDR3 is TGTGCCAGCAGACAGGGGGCAAGTCAGCCCCAGCATTTT. Supplemented by reference TRBV30 and TRBJ1-5, the full variable domain reads SQTIHQWPATLVQPVGSPLSLECTVEGTSNPNLYWYRQAAGRGLQLLFYSVGIGQISSEVPQNLSASRPQDRQFILSSKKLLLSDSGFYLCASRQGASQPQHFGDGTRLSIL.

This rearrangement joins TRBV5-1 to TRBJ2-1; 7 bases are shared with TRBD2. Germline V CDR1 and CDR2: SGHRS, YFSETQ. V shed 0 bases, J shed 6 bases, and the junction held 6 bases outside the gene matches. The CDR3 has 15 residues. The CDR3 DNA reads TGCGCCAGCAGCTTGGGCGGGACTACCTTCAATGAGCAGTTCTTC. Residues: CASSLGGTTFNEQFF.

This clone was recorded many times. The sample has other DNA sequences that encode this CDR3 too. CDR3 sequence (DNA): TGTGCCAGCAGCTCGAGCTCTGGGGCCAACGTCCTGACTTTC. This translates into CASSSSSGANVLTF. The chain has TRBV5-4 and TRBJ2-6; D remains ambiguous. The CDR3 covers 14 residues. Germline V CDR1 and CDR2: SGHNT, YYREEE (reference sequence). The V end lost 3 bases, the J end lost 0 bases, and 4 bases lay between the germline ends.

The rearrangement links TRBV28 to TRBJ2-1; a possible D gene is TRBD2 (6 bases). V lost 7 bases and J lost 5, with 27 bases in between. The CDR3 sequence is 18 residues long. Germline-derived CDR1 and CDR2 are MDHEN and SYDVKM. The CDR3 DNA is TGTGCCAGCACCTACCCTCGCGCTTTAGAGAGCGGGCACAATGAGCAGTTCTTC. This encodes CASTYPRALESGHNEQFF.

This clone was picked up a small number of times. This chain uses TRBV9 with TRBJ2-3; 9 positions match TRBD2. From germline, CDR1 is SGDLS and CDR2 YYNGEE. The junction had 6 bases not matched to a gene; V was cut back by 2 bases and J by 2 bases. CDR3 length: 16 amino acids. In nucleotides, the CDR3 is TGTGCCAGCAGCGTTTCAGCGGGGGGTATCACAGATACGCAGTATTTT. Translation: CASSVSAGGITDTQYF.

The chain combines TRBV5-5 with TRBJ2-5; D might be TRBD1 (6 bases). V was shortened by 4 bases and J by 4 bases, with 14 bases between the two germline ends. Germline V gene lookup returns CDR1 SGHKS and CDR2 YYEKEE (reference sequence). The CDR3 has 14 amino acids. The CDR3 region is CASSPWTERETQYF. CDR3 coding DNA: TGTGCCAGCAGCCCATGGACAGAACGAGAGACCCAGTACTTC. Looking up the rest from reference TRBV5-5 and TRBJ2-5 gives the full variable domain: DAGVTQSPTHLIKTRGQQVTLRCSPISGHKSVSWYQQVLGQGPQFIFQYYEKEERGRGNFPDRFSARQFPNYSSELNVNALLLGDSALYLCASSPWTERETQYFGPGTRLLVL.

The J gene is TRBJ2-5, the V gene TRBV2; 14 nucleotides line up with TRBD2. V lost 5 bases and J lost 5; bases outside the gene matches: 7. Germline CDR1 SNHLY, CDR2 FYNNEI. This CDR3 region has 16 residues. CDR3 nucleotide sequence: TGTGCCAGCAGTCCCGGACTAGCGGGGGGTACGGAGACCCAGTACTTC. Amino acids: CASSPGLAGGTETQYF.

This clone turned up a few times. The chain uses TRBV5-1 and TRBJ1-5; D remains unclear. CDR3 length equals 15 residues. Trimming shortened V by 4 bases and J by 2 bases, and 13 bases separated the two germline ends. The germline V gene encodes CDR1 SGHRS and CDR2 YFSETQ. The CDR3 protein is CASSESGEGNQPQHF. CDR3 sequence (DNA): TGCGCCAGCAGCGAGAGCGGGGAGGGCAATCAGCCCCAGCATTTT.

This clone has more than one count but fewer than ten. This sequence joins TRBV27 and TRBJ1-5; 7 bases align to TRBD1. The CDR3 is 13 amino acids. Losses at the gene ends were 5 bases for V and 6 bases for J; bases not matched to a gene: 4. Germline V gene sequence: CDR1 MNHEY, CDR2 SMNVEV (reference sequence). This chain's CDR3 is CASSDRAGQPQHF. The CDR3 coding sequence is TGTGCCAGCAGTGACAGGGCAGGTCAGCCCCAGCATTTT.

This clone was seen more than once but under ten times. V is TRBV11-2 and J is TRBJ1-5, with a weak D call TRBD1 (6 bases). The CDR3 length is 15 residues. In germline, CDR1 is SGHAT, CDR2 FQNNGV. V lost 0 bases and J 7 bases, leaving 13 bases between the germline ends. Here the CDR3 reads CASSLDAGAHQPQHF. The CDR3 nucleotides read TGTGCCAGCAGCTTAGATGCAGGGGCGCACCAGCCCCAGCATTTT.

The chain uses TRBV5-1 and TRBJ2-3, with D perhaps matching TRBD1 (5 bases). Germline CDR1 SGHRS, CDR2 YFSETQ. The CDR3 length is 14 residues. Trimming left V 0 bases short and J 8 bases short, with 13 bases between. Written as DNA, the CDR3 is TGCGCCAGCAGCTTGGATCAGGGTGTGGGTACGCAGTATTTT. Encoded protein: CASSLDQGVGTQYF.

The V gene is TRBV6-6, the J gene TRBJ1-5; TRBD1 aligns across 8 bases. The J segment lost 2 bases and the V segment lost 5 bases, leaving 2 bases of the junction unmatched. Germline V gene sequence: CDR1 MNHNY, CDR2 SVGAGI (reference sequence). CDR3 length: 14 residues. The CDR3 here is CASSGQGRNQPQHF. In DNA form, the CDR3 reads TGTGCCAGCAGTGGACAGGGCCGCAATCAGCCCCAGCATTTT.

This sequence joins TRBV5-5 and TRBJ2-5; weak D call: TRBD1 (5 bases). Deletions cut 1 base from V and 2 bases from J, with 12 bases between. Germline-derived CDR1 and CDR2 are SGHKS and YYEKEE (reference sequence). CDR3 length equals 15 residues. As DNA, the CDR3 is TGTGCCAGCAGCTTGTTGGTTGGGGCGCAAGAGACCCAGTACTTC. Encoded protein: CASSLLVGAQETQYF.

The chain combines TRBV5-6 with TRBJ2-5, with D perhaps matching TRBD1 (5 bases). The germline gives CDR1 SGHDT, CDR2 YYEEEE. This CDR3 contains 15 residues. Trimming took off 3 bases at V and 0 bases at J, with 12 bases between the two ends. The CDR3 sequence is CASSSEKGYQETQYF. CDR3 sequence (DNA): TGTGCCAGCAGCTCAGAAAAGGGGTACCAAGAGACCCAGTACTTC.

The chain is built from TRBV6-1 and TRBJ1-2; D perhaps matches TRBD1 (5 bases). Germline CDR1 reads MNHNS; CDR2 reads SASEGT. The CDR3 covers 13 residues. V shed 6 bases and J shed 4 bases, with 12 bases lying between them. In DNA, the CDR3 is TGTGCCAGCAGCAGGGATGTTCTCTATGGCTACACCTTC. It translates to CASSRDVLYGYTF.

This chain connects TRBV15 to TRBJ2-5, with 8 bases identical to TRBD1. The CDR3 sequence is 16 residues long. With V trimmed by 6 bases and J by 3 bases, 12 bases remained unmatched. The germline V gene has CDR1 LNHNV and CDR2 YYDKDF (reference sequence). This chain's CDR3 is CATRASQGAGKETQYF. The DNA for the CDR3 is TGTGCCACCAGAGCCTCCCAGGGGGCCGGGAAAGAGACCCAGTACTTC.

The table lists this clone with a few counts. The rearrangement uses TRBV15 and TRBJ2-1; maybe TRBD2 (5 bases). From germline, CDR1 is LNHNV and CDR2 YYDKDF (reference sequence). The CDR3 length is 15 residues. Trimming cost V 0 bases and J 3 bases, with 9 bases left between them. CDR3: CATSRDLGVYNEQFF. As DNA, the CDR3 is TGTGCCACCAGCAGAGATTTGGGAGTCTACAATGAGCAGTTCTTC.

The rearrangement uses TRBV15 and TRBJ2-2; perhaps TRBD2 as D (5 bases). V lost 5 bases to trimming and J lost 5 bases, with 9 bases between them. The germline V gene has CDR1 LNHNV and CDR2 YYDKDF (reference sequence). This CDR3 has 13 amino acids. The CDR3 DNA sequence: TGTGCCACCAGCCCGGGATTTACCGGGGAGCTGTTTTTT. Its translation: CATSPGFTGELFF.

The chain employs TRBV28 and TRBJ2-7; no clear D. Between the trimmed V and J ends, which lost 2 bases and 5 bases, there was a span of 16 bases. The CDR3 consists of 15 residues. CDR1 is MDHEN, CDR2 SYDVKM, per germline. CDR3 nucleotide sequence: TGTGCCAGCAGTTTACCCCAGACCCTAGGCAACGAGCAGTACTTC. It yields the protein CASSLPQTLGNEQYF. The entire variable domain, with the rest obtained from reference TRBV28 and TRBJ2-7, is as follows: DVKVTQSSRYLVKRTGEKVFLECVQDMDHENMFWYRQDPGLGLRLIYFSYDVKMKEKGDIPEGYSVSREKKERFSLILESASTNQTSMYLCASSLPQTLGNEQYFGPGTRLTVT.

This clone was found a few times. CDR3 bases: TGTGCCAGTAGTATATGGGCGGGGAGGAGCTCCTACAATGAGCAGTTCTTC. Its translation: CASSIWAGRSSYNEQFF. This chain links TRBV19 with TRBJ2-1; D is perhaps TRBD2 (6 bases). The CDR3 loop spans 17 amino acids. From germline, CDR1 is LNHDA and CDR2 SQIVND (reference sequence). Deletions cut 2 bases from V and 0 bases from J, with 14 bases between.

This rearrangement joins TRBV7-2 to TRBJ2-3, with 7 bases aligning to TRBD2. In germline, CDR1 is SGHTA, CDR2 FQGNSA. The CDR3 extends over 16 amino acids. The J segment lost 0 bases and the V segment lost 1 base, leaving 4 bases of the junction unmatched. CDR3: CASSLVGGGSTDTQYF. The CDR3, as DNA: TGTGCCAGCAGCTTAGTTGGCGGGGGAAGCACAGATACGCAGTATTTT.